Below are 2 T cell receptor beta chains sequenced from a single sample in a study of cytomegalovirus exposure and HLA in healthy donors. The PCR had 60 Vbeta and 13 Jbeta primers. Profiled with immunoSEQ multiplex PCR; TCRdb holds only in-frame clones, not every one. The sample consists of 160,000 or so clones, around 83% of them appearing once. The sequenced material came from PBMCs. The receptors shown here come from a male donor in good health and CMV-seropositive.

The chain recombines TRBV27 with TRBJ2-7, with TRBD2 matching over 8 bases. The CDR3 runs 16 residues. V dropped 4 bases and J dropped 2; count of bases not matched to a gene: 10. Per germline, CDR1 MNHEY and CDR2 SMNVEV (reference sequence). The CDR3 here is CASSSPSGRGTYEQYF. Written as DNA, the CDR3 is TGTGCCAGCAGTTCCCCCAGCGGGAGAGGAACCTACGAGCAGTACTTC.

The chain joins TRBV7-9 to TRBJ1-2, with 10 bases fitting TRBD1. This CDR3 contains 14 residues. Germline assignment: CDR1 SEHNR and CDR2 FQNEAQ (reference sequence). J lost 4 bases, V lost 5 bases, and 4 bases had no gene match. CDR3 DNA sequence: TGTGCCAGCAGCCCCGGACAGGGGGGCTATGGCTACACCTTC. This gives the protein CASSPGQGGYGYTF.